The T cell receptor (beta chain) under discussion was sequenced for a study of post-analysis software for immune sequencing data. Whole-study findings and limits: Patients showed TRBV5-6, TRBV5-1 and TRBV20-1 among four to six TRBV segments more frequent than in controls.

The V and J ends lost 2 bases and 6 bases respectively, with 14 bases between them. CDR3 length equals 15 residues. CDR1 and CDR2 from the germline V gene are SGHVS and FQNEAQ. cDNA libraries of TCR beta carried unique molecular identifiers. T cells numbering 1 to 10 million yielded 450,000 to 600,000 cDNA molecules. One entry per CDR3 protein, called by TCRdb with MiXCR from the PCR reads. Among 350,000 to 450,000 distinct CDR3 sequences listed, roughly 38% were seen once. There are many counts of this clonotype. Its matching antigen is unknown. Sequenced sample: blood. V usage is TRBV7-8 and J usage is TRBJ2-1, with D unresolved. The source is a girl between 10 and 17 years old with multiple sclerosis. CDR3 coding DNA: TGTGCCAGCAGCTTATTTGTCAAGGGTTCCAATGAGCAGTTCTTC. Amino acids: CASSLFVKGSNEQFF.